This T cell receptor (beta chain) was observed in a study of blood T cell repertoires in COVID-19. Study-wide background: Collection of acute and convalescent COVID-19 samples took place in the United States, Italy and Spain. The analysed material was cDNA or gDNA that came from T cells, B-cell-depleted T cells, or PBMCs.

From germline, CDR1 is MNHEY and CDR2 SVGAGI. The J segment lost 4 bases and the V segment lost 3 bases, leaving 5 bases of the junction unmatched. This CDR3 contains 15 residues. Study processing details: Estimates of nucleated cell counts were drawn from the amplification of reference gene primers. Assay used: immunoSEQ multiplex PCR; TCRdb lists only in-frame clones, some missing. The V and J calls and the clone size are those of that table, but D and trimming were determined from the DNA. The data show some 35,000 clones, with 78% seen just once and around 15% held by the top ten. V usage is TRBV6-5 and J usage is TRBJ2-1; 8 nucleotides agree with TRBD1. Sample: peripheral blood. This TCR derives from an older man with acute or convalescent COVID-19. In nucleotides, the CDR3 is TGTGCCAGCAGTTATGCCGGGACAGGTTACAATGAGCAGTTCTTC. It codes for CASSYAGTGYNEQFF.